A few counts support the clone carrying this T cell receptor beta chain. The germline CDR1 and CDR2 sequences are MGHRA and YSYEKL. This CDR3 is built from 17 residues. Trimming cost V 3 bases and J 7 bases; bases outside gene matches: 10. The authors ran a second PCR of about 7 to 11 cycles using a sample-barcoded 5' primer and a J-beta primer mix. TCRdb re-called the 5' RACE reads with MiXCR, one entry per CDR3 protein. The table records about 1.8 million distinct CDR3 sequences, roughly 52% of them present only once. This specimen belongs to a study of blood T cells in healthy people across ages. This sequence joins TRBV4-1 and TRBJ1-6; the match to TRBD1 covers 9 bases. Sequenced material: blood. This sequence originates from a middle-aged woman in good health. CDR3 loop: CASSQDLGQGLNSPLHF. The CDR3, as DNA: TGCGCCAGCAGCCAGGACCTGGGACAGGGCTTGAATTCACCCCTCCACTTT.